This T cell receptor beta chain emerged from a study of T cells in Graves' hyperthyroidism and ophthalmopathy (dated by TCRdb to between 2019 and 2020). A note on the overall study: Peripheral blood samples were taken at the time of initial diagnosis, prior to any treatment. TCR V-J signatures able to tell the groups apart were searched for in a discovery cohort of approximately 95 patients, of whom around 43 had Graves' ophthalmopathy and 57 had stable Graves' hyperthyroidism. Prospective prediction of ophthalmopathy was tested in an independent validation cohort of under 20 hyperthyroidism patients and 17 patients who later progressed to ophthalmopathy. For training and testing, the approximately 92 patients in the discovery cohort were randomly divided in a 7:3 ratio. In addition, the study compared T-cell repertoires in thyroid tissue and in blood from 6 or 7 Graves' hyperthyroidism patients. Once sampling was done, hyperthyroidism patients were given methimazole at a starting dose of 30 mg daily, whereas ophthalmopathy patients were given high-dose intravenous methylprednisolone. The paper reports TCR Vbeta CDR3 sequencing of roughly 140 peripheral blood samples: 40 to 45 ophthalmopathy, over 70 hyperthyroidism and approximately 17 progressor patients.

Overall results and qualifications from the work: A 13 V-J signature model separated ophthalmopathy from stable hyperthyroidism, with around 88% sensitivity and roughly 81% specificity in cross-validation and 80%/75% in testing. In validation, the model predicted progression to ophthalmopathy with 65% to 71% sensitivity and 72% to 85% specificity, a median of about 6 months before onset. Sample size was not statistically predetermined, and blinding of investigators to group allocation was not performed. Blood samples also contained most of the expanded thyroid clonotypes (frequency above 0.001), which suggests that blood repertoires may reflect thyroid immune responses.

There are many counts of this clonotype. Its recognized antigen is unknown. Base qualities are not recorded, but no much larger clone differs from it by a single base. The germline V and J ends show losses of 3 bases and 5 bases respectively, and no gene match explains 5 bases of the junction. Spanning cysteine to phenylalanine, the CDR3 consists of 15 amino acids. The entry retains the CDR3 DNA only, 45 bases that are in frame from base 1. Reading the germline V gene gives CDR1 MDHEN and CDR2 SYDVKM. A patient counted as having stable Graves' hyperthyroidism if no progression to ophthalmopathy occurred over 18 months of follow-up. The hyperthyroidism patients were between 18 and 65 years old and newly diagnosed, with a disease duration of less than 2 months. Any patient with an uncontrolled infection, another autoimmune disease, pregnancy or lactation was excluded. Diagnoses were based on clinical symptoms, serum thyroxine and TRAb, thyroid ultrasound and orbital computed tomography. PBMCs were separated from approximately 10 ml of fresh peripheral blood using Ficoll-Paque density gradient centrifugation. Total RNA was extracted with Trizol reagent, and quality was checked on an Agilent 2100 Bioanalyzer.

The TCR beta CDR3 regions were amplified from RNA transcripts. The first round of RT-PCR for the TCR CDR3 was performed with the HTBI primer set and the Qiagen OneStep RT-PCR kit. Libraries were constructed in a second round of multiplex PCR, after which size selection and purification were carried out. The libraries were sequenced on an Illumina HiSeq2000 using paired-end 100 bp reads. Per the source publication's procedure: SOAPnuke was used to process the raw data, throwing out any read that contained adapters or uncalled bases, had a mean Phred below 15, or lacked an exact constant-primer or identifier match. COPE v1.2.5 was used to merge the high-quality paired reads, and each unique nucleotide sequence was defined as a clonotype. Clonotypes were aligned to IMGT TRBV, TRBD and TRBJ reference segments using MiTCR v1.1. The analysis was restricted to V-J combinations with a frequency above 0.0001, which together covered 99% to 99.2% of the repertoires. A TCS score was defined as the ratio between F50 (clonal expansion) and ExV (chaos), using BLOSUM62-based TCRdist between CDR3 peptides within each V-J. Welch's t-statistics and random forest reduced roughly 540 V-J features to under 15, which were used in a naive Bayes classifier (R e1071). The Morisita-Horn index was used to measure how similar the thyroid and blood repertoires were. In-frame beta chains were kept once TCRdb had trimmed the public reads at Q25 with fastp and called clones with MiXCR. Each entry merges the rows of one CDR3 protein and shows their most common DNA and genes. The V and J calls follow TCRdb's processing rather than the paper's. Across this sample there are 600,000 to 800,000 distinct CDR3 sequences, with approximately 40% seen only once. The ten top clones hold roughly 30% of the sample.

Sequences were obtained from blood. The sequence links TRBV28 to TRBJ1-5; 9 nucleotides in the junction match TRBD1. The TCR comes from a woman in her thirties or forties with Graves' hyperthyroidism. The bases are TGTGCCAGCAGTTTCCGGACAGGGGCGCATCAGCCCCAGCATTTT. It encodes CASSFRTGAHQPQHF.